These 14 T cell receptor beta chains were sequenced from one sample in a study of T cell repertoires in cytomegalovirus infection. TCRdb reprocessed the reads with MiXCR, giving one entry per CDR3 protein. The table includes about 740,000 distinct CDR3 sequences, 35% detected once. The sequenced sample was PBMCs. The receptor set was obtained from a human donor in good health (CMV status not recorded). Some clones in this sample may be carry-over from other donors' samples.

The chain joins TRBV20-1 to TRBJ1-6; 8 nucleotides match TRBD1. The CDR3 is 13 residues long. The germline V gene has CDR1 DFQATT and CDR2 SNEGSKA (reference sequence). J gave up 5 bases and V 6 bases, and 3 bases lay outside the gene matches. The CDR3 sequence is CSAQGANNSPLHF. The CDR3 coding sequence is TGCAGTGCGCAGGGGGCGAATAATTCACCCCTCCACTTT.

This clonotype was seen a single time. CDR3 sequence: CSVGAGNQETQYF. Here the CDR3 DNA reads TGCAGCGTTGGCGCGGGGAACCAAGAGACCCAGTACTTC. The chain has TRBV29-1 and TRBJ2-5; perhaps TRBD2 as D (6 bases). The CDR3 sequence is 13 residues long. Trimming left V 4 bases short and J 0 bases short, with 9 bases between. Germline values: CDR1 SQVTM, CDR2 ANQGSEA.

The V call is TRBV2, the J call TRBJ1-1; D gene uncertain. This CDR3 is built from 12 residues. The germline V and J ends were trimmed by 8 bases and 4 bases, with 11 bases remaining between them. CDR1 and CDR2 from the germline V gene are SNHLY and FYNNEI. The CDR3 protein is CASEAVGTEAFF. CDR3 DNA: TGTGCCAGCGAAGCCGTAGGCACTGAAGCTTTCTTT.

The gene calls are TRBV12-3 or TRBV12-4 and TRBJ2-7; 8 bases agree with TRBD1. V was clipped by 6 bases and J by 6 bases; unmatched bases: 4. The CDR3 sequence is 12 residues long. The CDR3 bases are TGTGCCAGCAGCTCCACAGGGGGCGAGCAGTACTTC. Translated, it gives CASSSTGGEQYF.

The chain uses TRBV7-8 and TRBJ2-7, with D perhaps TRBD1 or TRBD2 (5 bases each). This CDR3 spans 16 amino acids. The ends were cut back, 5 bases at V and 5 bases at J, with 22 bases in the middle. Germline V gives CDR1 SGHVS, CDR2 FQNEAQ. Written as DNA, the CDR3 is TGTGCCAGCAGCCCGAACCCGTTGAGGGACGCCCACGAGCAGTACTTC. The encoded protein is CASSPNPLRDAHEQYF.

This clonotype was seen only a few times. The chain is built from TRBV6-5 and TRBJ1-4; D perhaps matches TRBD1 (6 bases). This CDR3 comprises 14 residues. V was pared by 2 bases and J by 8 bases, with 12 bases between. Germline V CDR1 and CDR2: MNHEY, SVGAGI. The CDR3 is CASSYGGAEEKLFF. As DNA, the CDR3 is TGTGCCAGCAGTTACGGGGGCGCCGAGGAAAAACTGTTTTTT.

This clonotype was seen a few times. This chain joins TRBV20-1 and TRBJ2-1; D remains unclear. The CDR3 length is 14 residues. Trimming took off 5 bases at V and 7 bases at J, with 18 bases between the two ends. In germline, CDR1 is DFQATT, CDR2 SNEGSKA (reference sequence). The CDR3 here is CSAQRSTARNEQFF. The CDR3, as DNA: TGCAGTGCTCAACGGTCCACCGCGCGGAATGAGCAGTTCTTC.

This clonotype has more than one count but fewer than ten. The chain has TRBV11-2 and TRBJ2-7; the match to TRBD1 covers 7 bases. The trim removed 3 bases at V and 3 bases at J, leaving 2 bases unmatched. CDR3 length: 13 residues. CDR1 is SGHAT, CDR2 FQNNGV, per germline. The CDR3 sequence is CASSFSGGYEQYF. CDR3 nucleotide sequence: TGTGCCAGCAGCTTCTCAGGGGGCTACGAGCAGTACTTC.

The V gene is TRBV19, the J gene TRBJ1-4; D remains ambiguous. Germline V gene sequence: CDR1 LNHDA, CDR2 SQIVND (reference sequence). Trimming shortened V by 3 bases and J by 10 bases, and 15 bases separated the two germline ends. This CDR3 is built from 14 residues. The CDR3 region has the DNA TGTGCCAGTAGTATTTTGGGTCAATACGGAAAACTGTTTTTT. It codes for CASSILGQYGKLFF.

The J gene is TRBJ2-1, the V gene TRBV2; 11 nucleotides line up with TRBD2. Germline loops: CDR1 SNHLY, CDR2 FYNNEI. J was trimmed by 1 base and V by 1 base; bases with no gene match: 3. The CDR3 loop spans 17 amino acids. CDR3: CASSEGLAGGSYNEQFF. The CDR3 DNA reads as TGTGCCAGCAGTGAAGGGCTAGCGGGGGGATCCTACAATGAGCAGTTCTTC.

The V and J genes are TRBV12-3 or TRBV12-4 and TRBJ1-1; D not resolved. The CDR3 is 13 amino acids. V was clipped by 5 bases and J by 1 base, with 8 bases between them. This CDR3 is CASSVNENTEAFF. The CDR3 DNA is TGTGCCAGCAGTGTGAACGAGAACACTGAAGCTTTCTTT.

The rearrangement uses TRBV5-6 and TRBJ1-6; TRBD1 agrees at 7 bases. J gave up 10 bases and V 4 bases, and 11 bases lay outside the gene matches. Germline V gene data show CDR1 as SGHDT and CDR2 as YYEEEE. This CDR3 contains 15 residues. The DNA of the CDR3 is TGTGCCAGCAGCCTCCCCGACAGGGACGTGTCACCCCTCCACTTT. Its translation: CASSLPDRDVSPLHF.

In its sample, this clonotype was seen a few times. V and J are TRBV10-2 and TRBJ1-5, with a weak D call TRBD1 (6 bases). The V gene's germline CDR1 is WSHSY and CDR2 SAAADI. With 2 bases removed from V and 15 bases from J, the gap between germline ends came to 17 bases. This CDR3 region has 13 residues. The CDR3 bases are TGCGCCAGCAGTGAGGGCATGGGGGGGCTCTTGCATTTT. Its translation is CASSEGMGGLLHF.

In this sample, this clonotype turned up a few times. The V and J genes are TRBV5-6 and TRBJ2-7; TRBD2 matches 11 bases. After removal of 5 bases from V and 3 bases from J, the junction contained 7 bases not matched to a gene. The CDR3 has 15 residues. Germline V gene data show CDR1 as SGHDT and CDR2 as YYEEEE. For the CDR3, the DNA is TGTGCCAGCAGTTTACCGGGACTAGCGGACTACGAGCAGTACTTC. Translating gives CASSLPGLADYEQYF.